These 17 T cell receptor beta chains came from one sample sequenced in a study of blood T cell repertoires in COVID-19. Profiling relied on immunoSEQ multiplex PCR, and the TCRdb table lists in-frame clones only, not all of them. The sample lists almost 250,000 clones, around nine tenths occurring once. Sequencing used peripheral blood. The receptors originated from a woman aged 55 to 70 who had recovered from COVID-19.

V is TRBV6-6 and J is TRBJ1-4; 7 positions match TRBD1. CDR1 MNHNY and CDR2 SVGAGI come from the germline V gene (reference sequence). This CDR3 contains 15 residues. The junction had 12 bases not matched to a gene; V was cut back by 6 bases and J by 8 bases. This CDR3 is CASRSQGEVREKLFF. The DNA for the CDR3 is TGTGCCAGCAGATCGCAGGGGGAGGTGCGCGAAAAACTGTTTTTT.

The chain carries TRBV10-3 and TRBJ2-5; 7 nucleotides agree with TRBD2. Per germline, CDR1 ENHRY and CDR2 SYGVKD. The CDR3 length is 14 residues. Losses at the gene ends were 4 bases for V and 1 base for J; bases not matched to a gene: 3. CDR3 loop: CAISGGGSQETQYF. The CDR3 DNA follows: TGTGCCATCAGTGGCGGGGGTTCCCAAGAGACCCAGTACTTC.

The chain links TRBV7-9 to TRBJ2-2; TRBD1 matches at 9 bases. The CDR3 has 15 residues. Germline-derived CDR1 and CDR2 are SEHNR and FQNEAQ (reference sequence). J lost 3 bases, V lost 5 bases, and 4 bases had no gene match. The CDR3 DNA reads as TGTGCCAGCAGCCGGGACAGGGTGGACACCGGGGAGCTGTTTTTT. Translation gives CASSRDRVDTGELFF.

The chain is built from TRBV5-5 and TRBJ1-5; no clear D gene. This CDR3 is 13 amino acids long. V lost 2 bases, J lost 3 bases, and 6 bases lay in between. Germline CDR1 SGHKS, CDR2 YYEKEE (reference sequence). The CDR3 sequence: CASSFADNQPQHF. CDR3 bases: TGTGCCAGCAGCTTCGCAGACAATCAGCCCCAGCATTTT.

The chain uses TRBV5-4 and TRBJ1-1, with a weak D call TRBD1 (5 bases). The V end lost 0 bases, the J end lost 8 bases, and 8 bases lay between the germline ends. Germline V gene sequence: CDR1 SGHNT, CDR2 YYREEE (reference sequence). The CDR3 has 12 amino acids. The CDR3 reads CASSLVTEEAFF. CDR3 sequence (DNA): TGTGCCAGCAGCTTGGTGACAGAGGAAGCTTTCTTT.

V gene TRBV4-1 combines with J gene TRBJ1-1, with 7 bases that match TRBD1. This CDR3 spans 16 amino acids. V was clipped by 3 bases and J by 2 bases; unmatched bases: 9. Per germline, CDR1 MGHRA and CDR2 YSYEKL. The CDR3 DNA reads TGCGCCAGCAGCCATGCTGCCGGGACAGCTAACACTGAAGCTTTCTTT. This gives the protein CASSHAAGTANTEAFF.

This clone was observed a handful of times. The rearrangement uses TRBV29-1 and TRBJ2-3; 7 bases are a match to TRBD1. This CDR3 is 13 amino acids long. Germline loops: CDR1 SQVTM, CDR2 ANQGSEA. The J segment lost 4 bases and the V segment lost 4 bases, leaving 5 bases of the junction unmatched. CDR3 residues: CSVATGMSDTQYF. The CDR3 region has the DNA TGCAGCGTTGCGACAGGGATGTCAGATACGCAGTATTTT.

CDR3 sequence reads: CASSDDRGWDTQYF. As DNA, the CDR3 is TGTGCCAGCAGCGACGACAGGGGTTGGGATACGCAGTATTTT. The V call is TRBV7-9, the J call TRBJ2-3; 8 bases are a match to TRBD1. With 5 bases clipped from V and 6 bases from J, the junction kept 7 bases outside the gene matches. Germline-derived CDR1 and CDR2 are SEHNR and FQNEAQ (reference sequence). This CDR3 spans 14 amino acids.

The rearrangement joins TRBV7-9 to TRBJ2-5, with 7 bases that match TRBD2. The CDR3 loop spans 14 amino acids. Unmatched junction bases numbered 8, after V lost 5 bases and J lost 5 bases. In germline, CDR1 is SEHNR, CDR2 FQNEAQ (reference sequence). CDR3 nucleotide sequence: TGTGCCAGCAGCCGGCGACTAGCATGGGAGACCCAGTACTTC. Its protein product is CASSRRLAWETQYF.

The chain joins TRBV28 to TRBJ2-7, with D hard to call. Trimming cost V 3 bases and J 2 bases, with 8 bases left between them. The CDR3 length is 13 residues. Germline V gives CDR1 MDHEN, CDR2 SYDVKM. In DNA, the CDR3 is TGTGCCAGCAGTTTGGCCCCCCCCTACGAGCAGTACTTC. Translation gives CASSLAPPYEQYF.

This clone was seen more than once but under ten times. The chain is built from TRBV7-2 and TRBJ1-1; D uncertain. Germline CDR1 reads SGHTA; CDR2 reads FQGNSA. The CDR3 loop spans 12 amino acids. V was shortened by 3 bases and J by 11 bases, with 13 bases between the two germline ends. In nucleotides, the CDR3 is TGTGCCAGCAGCTTCCTGGACTCTGTGGCTTTCTTT. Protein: CASSFLDSVAFF. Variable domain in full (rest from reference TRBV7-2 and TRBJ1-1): GAGVSQSPSNKVTEKGKDVELRCDPISGHTALYWYRQSLGQGLEFLIYFQGNSAPDKSGLPSDRFSAERTGGSVSTLTIQRTQQEDSAVYLCASSFLDSVAFFGQGTRLTVV.

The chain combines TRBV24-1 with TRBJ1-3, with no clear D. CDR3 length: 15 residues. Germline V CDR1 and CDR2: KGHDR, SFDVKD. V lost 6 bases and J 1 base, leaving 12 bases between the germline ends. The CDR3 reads CATSSPSGSGNTIYF. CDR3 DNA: TGTGCCACCAGTTCACCCTCAGGATCTGGAAACACCATATATTTT.

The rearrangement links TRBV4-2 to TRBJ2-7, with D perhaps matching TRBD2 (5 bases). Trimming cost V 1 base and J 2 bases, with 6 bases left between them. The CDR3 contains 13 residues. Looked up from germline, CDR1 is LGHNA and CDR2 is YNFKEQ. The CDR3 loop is CASSQAGTYEQYF. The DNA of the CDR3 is TGTGCCAGCAGCCAAGCGGGGACCTACGAGCAGTACTTC.

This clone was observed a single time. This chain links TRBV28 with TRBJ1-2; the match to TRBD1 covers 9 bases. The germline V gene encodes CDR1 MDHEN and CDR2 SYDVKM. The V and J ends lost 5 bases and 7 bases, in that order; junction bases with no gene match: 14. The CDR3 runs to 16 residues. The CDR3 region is CASSPPGTGWSFGYTF. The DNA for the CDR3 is TGTGCCAGCAGTCCCCCGGGGACAGGGTGGTCGTTTGGCTACACCTTC.

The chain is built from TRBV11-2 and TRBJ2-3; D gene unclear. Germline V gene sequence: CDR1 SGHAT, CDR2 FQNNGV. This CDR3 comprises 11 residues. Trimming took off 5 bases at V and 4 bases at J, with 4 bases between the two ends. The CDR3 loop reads CASSQADTQYF. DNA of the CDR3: TGTGCCAGCAGCCAGGCAGATACGCAGTATTTT.

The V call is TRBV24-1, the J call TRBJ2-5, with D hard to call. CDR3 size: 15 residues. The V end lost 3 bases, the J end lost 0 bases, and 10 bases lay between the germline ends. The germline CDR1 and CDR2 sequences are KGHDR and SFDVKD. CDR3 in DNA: TGTGCCACCAGTGATCCCCGACAATACCAAGAGACCCAGTACTTC. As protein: CATSDPRQYQETQYF.

The DNA for the CDR3 is TGTGCCAGCAGCGTAACGGGTAATGAAAAACTGTTTTTT. It specifies CASSVTGNEKLFF. V usage is TRBV7-8 and J usage is TRBJ1-4; D is unclear. V lost 5 bases and J 4 bases, leaving 8 bases between the germline ends. CDR3 length equals 13 residues. Germline-derived CDR1 and CDR2 are SGHVS and FQNEAQ.